The 19 T cell receptor beta chains below were found in one sample sequenced in a study of cytomegalovirus exposure and HLA in healthy donors. PCR employed 60 Vbeta and 13 Jbeta primers. Assay used: immunoSEQ multiplex PCR; TCRdb lists only in-frame clones, some missing. The data contain roughly 82,000 clones, 72% of them singletons. The sample was PBMCs. Every receptor here comes from a woman between 40 and 55 years old in good health and CMV-seropositive.

The CDR3 region has the DNA TGTGCCAGCAGTGAACAGCGGGAGTTGGTTAATGAGCAGTTCTTC. This codes for CASSEQRELVNEQFF. The J gene is TRBJ2-1, the V gene TRBV6-1, with 8 bases identical to TRBD2. The germline CDR1 and CDR2 sequences are MNHNS and SASEGT. The CDR3 is 15 amino acids. After removal of 2 bases from V and 7 bases from J, the junction contained 7 bases not matched to a gene.

This chain links TRBV5-4 with TRBJ2-1; 11 nucleotides match TRBD2. The V gene's germline CDR1 is SGHNT and CDR2 YYREEE (reference sequence). The CDR3 is 15 residues long. V was pared by 1 base and J by 6 bases, with 3 bases of the junction left unmatched. In DNA, the CDR3 is TGTGCCAGCAGCTTGCCTAGCGGGGGGCTCAATGAGCAGTTCTTC. It is translated as CASSLPSGGLNEQFF. Full variable domain (missing parts from reference TRBV5-4 and TRBJ2-1): ETGVTQSPTHLIKTRGQQVTLRCSSQSGHNTVSWYQQALGQGPQFIFQYYREEENGRGNFPPRFSGLQFPNYSSELNVNALELDDSALYLCASSLPSGGLNEQFFGPGTRLTVL.

This clone appeared once. V and J are TRBV27 and TRBJ1-1, with TRBD1 matching 7 bases. J was trimmed by 5 bases and V by 5 bases; bases with no gene match: 17. Germline assignment: CDR1 MNHEY and CDR2 SMNVEV (reference sequence). This CDR3 has 17 residues. CDR3 residues: CASSRLGQVPGGTEAFF. The CDR3 bases are TGTGCCAGCAGTAGATTAGGACAGGTCCCCGGTGGGACTGAAGCTTTCTTT.

The chain employs TRBV6-5 and TRBJ2-2; TRBD2 agrees at 10 bases. V was clipped by 5 bases and J by 6 bases; unmatched bases: 6. This CDR3 has 15 residues. Germline V gene lookup returns CDR1 MNHEY and CDR2 SVGAGI. CDR3 bases: TGTGCCAGCAGTACCGGGACTAGCGAGGCCGGGGAGCTGTTTTTT. It codes for CASSTGTSEAGELFF.

The CDR3 DNA follows: TGTGCCAGTAGTCACCAAGCCCATAGCGGGAGCTACGAGCAGTACTTC. Amino acids: CASSHQAHSGSYEQYF. V is TRBV19 and J is TRBJ2-7; 9 bases fit TRBD2. J gave up 3 bases and V 5 bases, and 11 bases lay outside the gene matches. Germline lookup yields CDR1 LNHDA and CDR2 SQIVND (reference sequence). The CDR3 is 16 amino acids.

The V call is TRBV9, the J call TRBJ1-6; tentatively, D is TRBD1 (6 bases). This CDR3 contains 15 residues. The ends were cut back, 3 bases at V and 10 bases at J, with 17 bases in the middle. Germline lookup yields CDR1 SGDLS and CDR2 YYNGEE. The CDR3: CASSALDSGGSPLHF. The CDR3 nucleotides read TGTGCCAGCAGCGCCCTGGACAGCGGAGGATCACCCCTCCACTTT.

The gene calls are TRBV19 and TRBJ2-4; TRBD1 might be the D (6 bases). Germline CDR1 LNHDA, CDR2 SQIVND (reference sequence). V lost 6 bases and J 0 bases, leaving 12 bases between the germline ends. The CDR3 is 15 amino acids. The CDR3 region is CASRTSGVAKNIQYF. Here the CDR3 DNA reads TGTGCCAGTAGGACGTCAGGGGTAGCCAAAAACATTCAGTACTTC.

The genes are TRBV6-1 and TRBJ2-7; 11 nucleotides match TRBD1. Germline CDR1 reads MNHNS; CDR2 reads SASEGT. This CDR3 is built from 14 residues. Trimming removed 2 bases from V and 10 bases from J; junction bases left unmatched: 7. The CDR3 here is CASSERGQGGEQYF. CDR3 DNA sequence: TGTGCCAGCAGTGAAAGGGGACAGGGGGGAGAACAGTACTTC.

The V call is TRBV21-1, the J call TRBJ1-2; TRBD1, the table's D call, was not compared with the DNA. TRBV21-1 is shown as a pseudogene. The CDR3 is made up of 19 amino acids. Written as DNA, the CDR3 is TGTGCCAGCAGCAAAGCCCCGAGGGAGACAGGGGAGGAAAACTATGGCTACACCTTC. Protein sequence: CASSKAPRETGEENYGYTF.

The CDR3 protein is CASSIGRLSGYTDTQYF. In nucleotides, the CDR3 is TGTGCCAGTAGTATTGGTCGGCTAAGCGGTTACACAGATACGCAGTATTTT. The J gene is TRBJ2-3, the V gene TRBV19; D might be TRBD2 (5 bases). The germline gives CDR1 LNHDA, CDR2 SQIVND (reference sequence). Trimming pared 3 bases from V and 2 bases from J, leaving 18 bases between. The CDR3 covers 17 residues.

The J gene is TRBJ1-2, the V gene TRBV25-1, with TRBD1 as a possible D gene (5 bases). This CDR3 has 14 residues. Germline V gene data show CDR1 as MGHDK and CDR2 as SYGVNS. Trimming removed 2 bases from V and 0 bases from J, with 7 bases in between. CDR3 protein: CASSEPGANYGYTF. The DNA of the CDR3 is TGTGCCAGCAGTGAACCGGGGGCTAACTATGGCTACACCTTC.

V usage is TRBV7-9 and J usage is TRBJ1-4; a possible D gene is TRBD1 (6 bases). The V end was cut by 1 base, the J end by 13 bases, with 13 bases between. This CDR3 contains 13 residues. Germline V gene data show CDR1 as SEHNR and CDR2 as FQNEAQ (reference sequence). The CDR3 nucleotides read TGTGCCAGCAGCTTAGACTACAGGGAGGGACTGTTTTTT. Translation: CASSLDYREGLFF.

V is TRBV6-1 and J is TRBJ1-1; perhaps TRBD1 as D (5 bases). CDR1 is MNHNS, CDR2 SASEGT, per germline. The length of the CDR3 is 14 residues. Trimming took 6 bases from V and 3 from J, leaving 14 bases between them. The CDR3 nucleotides read TGTGCCAGCAGACGACAGAGGCAGTACACTGAAGCTTTCTTT. Residues: CASRRQRQYTEAFF.

This clone has a single count. The chain joins TRBV5-4 to TRBJ1-1; 10 bases fit TRBD1. The CDR3 has 17 residues. Germline CDR1 SGHNT, CDR2 YYREEE (reference sequence). V lost 0 bases, J lost 0 bases, and 5 bases stayed unmatched. CDR3 sequence reads: CASSLGGQGSLNTEAFF. The CDR3 DNA follows: TGTGCCAGCAGCTTGGGGGGACAGGGGTCGCTGAACACTGAAGCTTTCTTT.

The chain is built from TRBV29-1 and TRBJ1-1; 9 bases line up with TRBD1. Unmatched junction bases numbered 5, after V lost 7 bases and J lost 2 bases. This CDR3 is 13 amino acids long. Per germline, CDR1 SQVTM and CDR2 ANQGSEA. The CDR3 spells CSAGTGSNTEAFF. The CDR3 nucleotides are TGCAGCGCCGGGACAGGGTCAAACACTGAAGCTTTCTTT.

The chain combines TRBV10-3 with TRBJ1-4, with 7 bases lining up with TRBD1. Looked up from germline, CDR1 is ENHRY and CDR2 is SYGVKD. CDR3 length: 14 amino acids. V was clipped by 4 bases and J by 8 bases; unmatched bases: 7. This CDR3 reads CAISGGDSGEKLFF. The CDR3 bases are TGTGCCATCAGTGGTGGGGACAGTGGAGAAAAACTGTTTTTT.

The J gene is TRBJ2-7, the V gene TRBV7-9, with 8 bases aligning to TRBD1. Germline V gene sequence: CDR1 SEHNR, CDR2 FQNEAQ (reference sequence). The CDR3 loop spans 15 amino acids. V shed 5 bases, J shed 3 bases, and the junction held 9 bases outside the gene matches. The CDR3 region is CASSPLLQGGYEQYF. The CDR3 DNA is TGTGCCAGCAGCCCACTACTACAGGGGGGCTACGAGCAGTACTTC.

The V gene is TRBV18, the J gene TRBJ1-2, with no clear D. This CDR3 is 15 amino acids long. Per germline, CDR1 KGHSH and CDR2 LQKENI. Trimming took off 4 bases at V and 6 bases at J, with 18 bases between the two ends. The CDR3 DNA reads as TGTGCCAGCTCACGAGATAACTACATGGAGGATGGCTACACCTTC. Translation gives CASSRDNYMEDGYTF. Complete variable domain (other parts from reference TRBV18 and TRBJ1-2): NAGVMQNPRHLVRRRGQEARLRCSPMKGHSHVYWYRQLPEEGLKFMVYLQKENIIDESGMPKERFSAEFPKEGPSILRIQQVVRGDSAAYFCASSRDNYMEDGYTFGSGTRLTVV.

This chain connects TRBV10-1 to TRBJ2-3; 7 bases map to TRBD2. CDR1 is WNHNN and CDR2 is SYGVQD in the germline V gene (reference sequence). V gave up 0 bases and J gave up 6 bases; unmatched junction bases: 12. The CDR3 length is 17 residues. The DNA for the CDR3 is TGCGCCAGCAGTGAGTCGAGTTTCCCGGGAGGAGGTGATACGCAGTATTTT. Amino acid sequence: CASSESSFPGGGDTQYF.